This TCR beta chain came from a study of T-cell memory formation after mild COVID-19. The CDR3 contains 14 residues. J was trimmed by 1 base and V by 6 bases; bases with no gene match: 6. CDR1 and CDR2 from the germline V gene are DFQATT and SNEGSKA (reference sequence). This clonotype was counted a few times. TCRdb ran MiXCR on the 5' RACE reads and lists one entry per CDR3 protein. The sample has approximately 45,000 distinct CDR3 sequences, 6.6% seen once. The chain uses TRBV20-1 and TRBJ2-3; TRBD2 agrees at 8 bases. The sample was PBMCs or a T cell subset sorted from them (not recorded which). The sequence was collected from an adult who had mild COVID-19 (a few samples of this study predate the infection). Cell type and time point are not known. The CDR3 DNA sequence: TGCAGTGCCAACGCGGGGGGTCGCACAGATACGCAGTATTTT. Translated, it gives CSANAGGRTDTQYF.